This TCR beta chain was captured by sequencing in a study of tumor-infiltrating lymphocytes in primary liver carcinoma. Study background: All patients had surgically resected primary liver carcinoma. Overall study findings and caveats: Whereas tumor region pairs overlapped more, tumor-adjacent and tumor-blood pairs overlapped less. Samples were bulk unsorted, so CD4+ and CD8+ repertoires were not compared. Tumors carried a top-250-clone fraction significantly exceeding that of blood (p = 0.039).

The input was 500 ng total RNA; TCR beta cDNA was made from it with a constant-region primer. Libraries for TCR beta were built through three nested multiplex PCR rounds, which together made up a slightly modified ARM-PCR procedure. Two initial PCR rounds of 10 to 11 cycles each paired TRBV1-TRBV30 forward primers with a C-beta reverse primer. TCRdb reanalysed the multiplex PCR reads using MiXCR and keeps one entry per CDR3 protein. The sample has 250,000 to 350,000 distinct CDR3 sequences, 58% seen once. With regard to this clonotype: No antigen is known for it. As the CDR3 is not closed by the conserved phenylalanine or tryptophan, this likely results from a read error.

Germline CDR1 SGHAT, CDR2 FQNNGV. The CDR3 covers 15 residues. After removal of 5 bases from V and 3 bases from J, the junction contained 10 bases not matched to a gene. The authors took blood RNA from unsorted whole blood and also extracted germline DNA. Material: peripheral blood. This clonotype was obtained from a woman in her twenties or thirties with primary liver carcinoma and hepatitis B virus infection. The gene calls are TRBV11-2 and TRBJ2-7; 7 nucleotides align to TRBD2. CDR3 protein: CASSAITGGHYEQYS. The CDR3 DNA reads TGTGCCAGCAGCGCTATAACGGGAGGACACTACGAGCAGTACTCC.